The rows below give T cell receptor beta chains drawn from one sample of a study of early T cells in non-severe SARS-CoV-2 infection. TCRdb independently ran MiXCR on the 5' RACE reads; one entry per CDR3 protein. The data show about 77,000 distinct CDR3 sequences, over 9% seen once. The specimen was whole blood. Receptors were obtained from an adult who was a healthcare worker with PCR-confirmed SARS-CoV-2 infection or an uninfected control (not recorded which). The CDR3 runs from the conserved cysteine through the conserved F or W. Fields, in order: clone size, D gene, J gene, V gene, CDR3 DNA, CDR3 protein. D genes are given only for firm matches. Some rows have no size entry. The others give once, few or many, or a class for an expanded clone.

>few|TRBD2|TRBJ2-1|TRBV11-2
TGTGCCAGCTGTCCGGGACTAGCTAACAATGAGCAGTTCTTC
CASCPGLANNEQFF
>NA|NA|TRBJ1-1|TRBV27
TGTGCCAGCAGTTGGGCGGCCAGGGGCACTGAAGCTTTCTTT
CASSWAARGTEAFF
>many|NA|TRBJ2-3|TRBV6-6
TGTGCCAGCAGTCCCCCGGGACGGCCGTTTCTGAACACGCAGTATTTT
CASSPPGRPFLNTQYF
>few|NA|TRBJ2-7|TRBV6-2/TRBV6-3
TGTGCCAGCAGTTACGGTGGGGCCTCCTACGAGCAGTACTTC
CASSYGGASYEQYF
>many|TRBD1|TRBJ2-2|TRBV7-2
TGTGCCAGCAGCCGTTCCCCGGGACAGCGGAGAAACACCGGGGAGCTGTTTTTT
CASSRSPGQRRNTGELFF
>NA|NA|TRBJ1-2|TRBV20-1
TGCAGTGTCCATGATTATGGCTACACCTTC
CSVHDYGYTF
>many|NA|TRBJ2-3|TRBV30
TGTGCCTGGAGTGGTGACAGAACTTTCACAGATACGCAGTATTTT
CAWSGDRTFTDTQYF
>many|NA|TRBJ2-3|TRBV7-2
TGTGCCAGCAGCTTAGAGGGCGGGATCGGGTATTTT
CASSLEGGIGYF
>NA|NA|TRBJ1-2|TRBV24-1
TGTGCCACCAGTGAAGGGCAGGGGCGAAACTATGGCTACACCTTC
CATSEGQGRNYGYTF
>few|NA|TRBJ2-7|TRBV28
TGTGCCAGCAGTCCGTCGGCCGAGCAGTACTTC
CASSPSAEQYF
>NA|NA|TRBJ1-1|TRBV7-9
TGTGCCAGCAGCTTCACGGGCCCAGGGAGCACTGAAGCTTTCTTT
CASSFTGPGSTEAFF
>NA|NA|TRBJ2-4|TRBV20-1
TGCAGTGCTAGTTCATGGACGGAAAACATTCAGTACTTC
CSASSWTENIQYF
>NA|NA|TRBJ1-2|TRBV30
TGTGCCTGGAGCCCAGGGAAGAACTATGGCTACACCTTC
CAWSPGKNYGYTF
>few|NA|TRBJ2-1|TRBV5-1
TGCGCCAGCAGCCCGACAGAGCCAGGGGACAATGAGCAGTTCTTC
CASSPTEPGDNEQFF
>many|TRBD2|TRBJ2-7|TRBV10-1
TGCGCCAGCAGCCTAGCGGGAAGGACCTACGAGCAGTACTTC
CASSLAGRTYEQYF
>few|TRBD2|TRBJ2-1|TRBV10-3
TGTGCCACCGTTCCTAGCGGGGGACCTAGCGACAATGAGCAGTTCTTC
CATVPSGGPSDNEQFF
>few|NA|TRBJ2-5|TRBV5-1
TGCGCCAGCAGCGTAAGGACGAAACAAGAGACCCAGTACTTC
CASSVRTKQETQYF
>NA|TRBD1|TRBJ1-2|TRBV19
TGTGCCACCTGGACAGGGCATAACTATGGCTACACCTTC
CATWTGHNYGYTF
>NA|NA|TRBJ1-4|TRBV5-1
TGCGCCAGCAGCCCTTCTGGTTGGACAACTAATGAAAAACTGTTTTTT
CASSPSGWTTNEKLFF
>NA|NA|TRBJ2-2|TRBV10-2
TGCGCCAGCAGTGAATACGAAGGGGATGTCACCGGGGAGCTGTTTTTT
CASSEYEGDVTGELFF
>NA|NA|TRBJ2-5|TRBV3-1
TGTGCCAGCAGCGGGACGTACCAAGAGACCCAGTACTTC
CASSGTYQETQYF
>NA|NA|TRBJ1-1|TRBV6-6
TGTGCCAGCAGTCCGCAGGGGATCACTGAAGCTTTCTTT
CASSPQGITEAFF
>many|TRBD2|TRBJ2-2|TRBV5-1
TGCGCCAGCAGCTTATCTAGCGGCCCCACCGGGGAGCTGTTTTTT
CASSLSSGPTGELFF
>many|NA|TRBJ1-4|TRBV27
TGTGCCAGCAGTTTCTTATACACCGGTGCGTTTTTT
CASSFLYTGAFF
>NA|NA|TRBJ1-6|TRBV7-6
TGTGCCAGCAGCTTGGGCGCAGGGACCGATTCACCCCTCCACTTT
CASSLGAGTDSPLHF
>NA|NA|TRBJ2-3|TRBV28
TGTGCCAGCAGTTCACGCTTGGGGTTAGATACGCAGTATTTT
CASSSRLGLDTQYF
>few|TRBD2|TRBJ2-1|TRBV7-6
TGTGCCAGCAGCTCCCAGCCTAGCGGGTACAATGAGCAGTTCTTC
CASSSQPSGYNEQFF
>few|NA|TRBJ2-3|TRBV10-2
TGCGCCAGCAGTCGGGCGGATACGCAGTATTTT
CASSRADTQYF
>many|TRBD2|TRBJ2-7|TRBV20-1
TGCAGTGCTAGGGGAGCGGGGGCGTCCTACGAGCAGTACTTC
CSARGAGASYEQYF
>many|NA|TRBJ2-7|TRBV28
TGTGCCACCGAAGAAAACGAGCAGTACTTC
CATEENEQYF
>few|TRBD2|TRBJ2-3|TRBV2
TGTGCCAGCAGTGTGCGAGCGGGAGGATCCACAGATACGCAGTATTTT
CASSVRAGGSTDTQYF
>many|NA|TRBJ1-1|TRBV10-3
TGTGCCATCAGTGATATGCTCGGCTCCGGTCGAAGAAGTACTGAAGCTTTCTTT
CAISDMLGSGRRSTEAFF
>NA|TRBD2|TRBJ2-5|TRBV28
TGTGCCAGCAGTTATTCCTCTAGCGGGGAAGAGACCCAGTACTTC
CASSYSSSGEETQYF
>many|TRBD2|TRBJ2-3|TRBV27
TGTGCCAGCAGTCCTATGGCGGGAGGTATGGGCACAGATACGCAGTATTTT
CASSPMAGGMGTDTQYF
>NA|NA|TRBJ1-1|TRBV3-1
TGTGCCAGCAGCCAGGGGACCCTGGGAACTGAAGCTTTCTTT
CASSQGTLGTEAFF
>NA|NA|TRBJ2-1|TRBV13
TGTGCCAGCAGCTTAGGCGTCCAGCTTGGTGAGCAGTTCTTC
CASSLGVQLGEQFF
>few|NA|TRBJ2-1|TRBV12-3/TRBV12-4
TGTGCCAGCAGCCCGTACAACGGACTTTACAATGAGCAGTTCTTC
CASSPYNGLYNEQFF
>NA|TRBD1|TRBJ1-1|TRBV19
TGTGCCAGTAGTCCTCGACAGGGACCTACCGAAGCTTTCTTT
CASSPRQGPTEAFF
>NA|NA|TRBJ2-3|TRBV5-6
TGTGCCAGCAGCCGGACGGGGACAGATACGCAGTATTTT
CASSRTGTDTQYF
>NA|NA|TRBJ2-3|TRBV10-1
TGCGCCAGCAGTGGCTCGGCAGCTGGTACGCAGTATTTT
CASSGSAAGTQYF
>many|TRBD2|TRBJ2-5|TRBV3-1
TGTGCCAGCAGCCCCCGGACTAGCGGCTACGGGGCCCAGTACTTC
CASSPRTSGYGAQYF
>few|NA|TRBJ2-5|TRBV2
TGTGCCAGCAAAGAAGGACTGGGACGGAGGACCCAGTACTTC
CASKEGLGRRTQYF